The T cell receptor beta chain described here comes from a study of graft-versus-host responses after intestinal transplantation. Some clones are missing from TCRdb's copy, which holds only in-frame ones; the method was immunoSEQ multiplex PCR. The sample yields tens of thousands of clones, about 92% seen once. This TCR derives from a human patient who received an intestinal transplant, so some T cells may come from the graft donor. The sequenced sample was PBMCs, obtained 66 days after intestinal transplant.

CDR3 nucleotides: TGCGCCAGCAGCCAGGGGTACTGGCGGGGGATCCCCGAGACCCAGTACTTC. Translation: CASSQGYWRGIPETQYF. The J gene is TRBJ2-5, the V gene TRBV4-1; 7 nucleotides align to TRBD2. CDR1 MGHRA and CDR2 YSYEKL come from the germline V gene. Trimming took 3 bases from V and 5 from J; bases not matched to a gene: 15. This CDR3 is built from 17 residues.